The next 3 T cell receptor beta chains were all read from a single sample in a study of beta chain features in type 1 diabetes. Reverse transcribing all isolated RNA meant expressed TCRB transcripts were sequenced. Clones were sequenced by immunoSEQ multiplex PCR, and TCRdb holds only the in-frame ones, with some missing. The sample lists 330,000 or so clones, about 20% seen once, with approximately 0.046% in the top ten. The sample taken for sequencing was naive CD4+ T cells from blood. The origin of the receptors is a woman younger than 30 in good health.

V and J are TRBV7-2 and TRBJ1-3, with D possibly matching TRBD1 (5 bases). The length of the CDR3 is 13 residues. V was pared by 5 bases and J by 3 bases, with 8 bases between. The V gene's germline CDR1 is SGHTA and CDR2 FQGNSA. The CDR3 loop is CASSRGNGNTIYF. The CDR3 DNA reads TGTGCCAGCAGCCGGGGGAATGGAAACACCATATATTTT.

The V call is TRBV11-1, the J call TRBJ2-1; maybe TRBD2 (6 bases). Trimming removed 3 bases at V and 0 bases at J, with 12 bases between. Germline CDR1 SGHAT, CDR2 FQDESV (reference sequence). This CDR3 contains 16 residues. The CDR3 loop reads CASSFSGPSSYNEQFF. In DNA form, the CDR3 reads TGTGCCAGCAGCTTTAGCGGTCCCTCCTCCTACAATGAGCAGTTCTTC.

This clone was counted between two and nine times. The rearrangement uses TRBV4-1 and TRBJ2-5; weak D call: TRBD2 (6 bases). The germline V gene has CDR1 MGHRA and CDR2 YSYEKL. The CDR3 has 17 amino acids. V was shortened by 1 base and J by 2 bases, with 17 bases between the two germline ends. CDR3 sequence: CASSQGFGRGRQETQYF. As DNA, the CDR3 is TGCGCCAGCAGCCAAGGTTTCGGGAGAGGGCGACAAGAGACCCAGTACTTC.